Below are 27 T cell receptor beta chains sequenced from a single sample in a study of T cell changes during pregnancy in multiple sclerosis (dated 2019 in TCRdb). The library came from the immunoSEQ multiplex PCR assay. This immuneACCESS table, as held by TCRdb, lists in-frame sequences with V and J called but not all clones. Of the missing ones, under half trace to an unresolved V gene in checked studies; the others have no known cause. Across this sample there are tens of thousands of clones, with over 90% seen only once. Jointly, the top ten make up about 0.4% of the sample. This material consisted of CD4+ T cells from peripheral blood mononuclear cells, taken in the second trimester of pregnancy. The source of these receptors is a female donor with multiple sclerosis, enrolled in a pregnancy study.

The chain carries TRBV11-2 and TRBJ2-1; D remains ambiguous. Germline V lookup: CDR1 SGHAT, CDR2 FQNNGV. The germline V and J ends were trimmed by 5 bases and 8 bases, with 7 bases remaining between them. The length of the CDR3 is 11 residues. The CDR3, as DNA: TGTGCCAGCAGCGTCCAGTATGAGCAGTTCTTC. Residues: CASSVQYEQFF.

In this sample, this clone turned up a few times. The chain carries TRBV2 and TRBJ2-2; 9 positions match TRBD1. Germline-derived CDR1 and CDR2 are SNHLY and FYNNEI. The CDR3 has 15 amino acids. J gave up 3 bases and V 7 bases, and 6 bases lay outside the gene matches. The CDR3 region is CASNGQGRHTGELFF. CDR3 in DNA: TGTGCCAGCAACGGACAGGGGCGTCACACCGGGGAGCTGTTTTTT.

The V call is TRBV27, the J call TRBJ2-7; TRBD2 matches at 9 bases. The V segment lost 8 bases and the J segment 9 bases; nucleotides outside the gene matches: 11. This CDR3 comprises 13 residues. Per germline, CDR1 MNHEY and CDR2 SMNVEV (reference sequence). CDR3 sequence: CASGGTSLSGQYF. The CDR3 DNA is TGTGCCAGCGGCGGGACTAGCCTCTCCGGGCAGTACTTC.

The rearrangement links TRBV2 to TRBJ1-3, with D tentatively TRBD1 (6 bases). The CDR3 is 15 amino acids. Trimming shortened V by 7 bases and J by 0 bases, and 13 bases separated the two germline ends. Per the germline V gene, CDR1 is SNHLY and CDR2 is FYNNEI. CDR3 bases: TGTGCCAGCACCGGACAGCTTAGCTCTGGAAACACCATATATTTT. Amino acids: CASTGQLSSGNTIYF. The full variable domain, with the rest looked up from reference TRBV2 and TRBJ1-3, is EPEVTQTPSHQVTQMGQEVILRCVPISNHLYFYWYRQILGQKVEFLVSFYNNEISEKSEIFDDQFSVERPDGSNFTLKIRSTKLEDSAMYFCASTGQLSSGNTIYFGEGSWLTVV.

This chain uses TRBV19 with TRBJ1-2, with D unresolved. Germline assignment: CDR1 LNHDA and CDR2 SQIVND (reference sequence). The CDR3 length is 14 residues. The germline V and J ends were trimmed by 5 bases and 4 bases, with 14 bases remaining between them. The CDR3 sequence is CASSSQWMGYGYTF. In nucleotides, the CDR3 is TGTGCCAGTAGTTCACAGTGGATGGGCTATGGCTACACCTTC. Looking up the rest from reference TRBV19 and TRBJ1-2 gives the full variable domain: DGGITQSPKYLFRKEGQNVTLSCEQNLNHDAMYWYRQDPGQGLRLIYYSQIVNDFQKGDIAEGYSVSREKKESFPLTVTSAQKNPTAFYLCASSSQWMGYGYTFGSGTRLTVV.

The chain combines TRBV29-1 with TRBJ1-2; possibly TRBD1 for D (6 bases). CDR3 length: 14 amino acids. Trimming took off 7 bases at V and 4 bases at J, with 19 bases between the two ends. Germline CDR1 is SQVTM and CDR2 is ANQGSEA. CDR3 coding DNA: TGCAGCGCCCGGGGGGGCTCCAGTCCCTATGGCTACACCTTC. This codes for CSARGGSSPYGYTF.

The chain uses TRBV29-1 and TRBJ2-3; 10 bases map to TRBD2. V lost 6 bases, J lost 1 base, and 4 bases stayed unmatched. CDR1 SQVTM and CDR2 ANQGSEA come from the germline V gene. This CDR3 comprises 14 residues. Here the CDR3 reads CSVFLAGGTDTQYF. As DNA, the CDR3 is TGCAGCGTGTTTCTAGCGGGGGGCACAGATACGCAGTATTTT.

CDR3 in DNA: TGTGCCATCAGTGAGGGACTAGCGGGAGGATGGGAGACCCAGTACTTC. Amino acid sequence: CAISEGLAGGWETQYF. V is TRBV10-3 and J is TRBJ2-5; 14 positions match TRBD2. J was trimmed by 5 bases and V by 2 bases; bases with no gene match: 4. This CDR3 is built from 16 residues. In germline, CDR1 is ENHRY, CDR2 SYGVKD.

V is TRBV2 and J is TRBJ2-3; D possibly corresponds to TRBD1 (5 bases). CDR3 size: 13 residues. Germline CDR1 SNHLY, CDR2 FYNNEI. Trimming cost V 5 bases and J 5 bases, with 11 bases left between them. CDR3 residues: CASSTGLGDTQYF. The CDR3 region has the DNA TGTGCCAGCAGTACAGGATTAGGAGATACGCAGTATTTT.

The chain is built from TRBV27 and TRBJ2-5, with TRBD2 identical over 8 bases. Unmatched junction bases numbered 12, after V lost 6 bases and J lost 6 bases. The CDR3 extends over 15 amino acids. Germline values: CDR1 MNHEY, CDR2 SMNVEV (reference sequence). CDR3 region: CASSALGRGGKTQYF. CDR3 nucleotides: TGTGCCAGCAGCGCCTTGGGACGGGGGGGAAAGACCCAGTACTTC.

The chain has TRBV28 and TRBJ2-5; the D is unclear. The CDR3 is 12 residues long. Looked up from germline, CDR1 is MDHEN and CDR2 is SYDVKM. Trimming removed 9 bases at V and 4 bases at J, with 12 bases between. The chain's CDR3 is CASTSPGETQYF. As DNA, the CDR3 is TGTGCCAGTACTTCCCCCGGAGAGACCCAGTACTTC.

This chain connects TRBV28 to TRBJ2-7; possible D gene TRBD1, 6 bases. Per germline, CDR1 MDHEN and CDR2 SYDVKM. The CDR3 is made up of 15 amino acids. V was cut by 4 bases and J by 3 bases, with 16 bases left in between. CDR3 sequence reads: CASSSLGAGSYEQYF. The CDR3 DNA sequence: TGTGCCAGCAGTTCTCTGGGGGCAGGGAGCTACGAGCAGTACTTC.

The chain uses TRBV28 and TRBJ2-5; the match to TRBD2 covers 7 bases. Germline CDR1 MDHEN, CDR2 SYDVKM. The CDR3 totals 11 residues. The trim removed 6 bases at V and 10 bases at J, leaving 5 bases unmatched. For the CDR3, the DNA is TGTGCCAGCAGCCAAGGACTAGGCCAGTACTTC. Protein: CASSQGLGQYF. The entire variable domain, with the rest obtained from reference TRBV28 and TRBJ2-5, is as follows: DVKVTQSSRYLVKRTGEKVFLECVQDMDHENMFWYRQDPGLGLRLIYFSYDVKMKEKGDIPEGYSVSREKKERFSLILESASTNQTSMYLCASSQGLGQYFGPGTRLLVL.

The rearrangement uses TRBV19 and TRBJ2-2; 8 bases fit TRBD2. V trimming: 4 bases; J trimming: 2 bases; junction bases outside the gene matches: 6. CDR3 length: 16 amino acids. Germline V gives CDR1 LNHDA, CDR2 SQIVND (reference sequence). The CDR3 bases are TGTGCCAGTAGTACTCCGGGAGGGAGTAACACCGGGGAGCTGTTTTTT. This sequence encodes CASSTPGGSNTGELFF.

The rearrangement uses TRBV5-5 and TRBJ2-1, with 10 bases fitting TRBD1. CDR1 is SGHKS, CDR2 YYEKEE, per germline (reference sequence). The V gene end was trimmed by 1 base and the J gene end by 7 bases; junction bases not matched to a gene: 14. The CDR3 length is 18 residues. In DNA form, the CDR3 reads TGTGCCAGCAGCTTGAATTCCGGGACAGGGGTTAACAAAAATGAGCAGTTCTTC. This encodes CASSLNSGTGVNKNEQFF.

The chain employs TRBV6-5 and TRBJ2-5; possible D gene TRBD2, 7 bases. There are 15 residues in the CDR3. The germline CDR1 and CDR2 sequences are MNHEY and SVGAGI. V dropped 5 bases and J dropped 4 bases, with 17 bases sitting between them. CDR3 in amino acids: CASSPWEGGRETQYF. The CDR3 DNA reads TGTGCCAGCAGTCCCTGGGAGGGGGGTAGAGAGACCCAGTACTTC.

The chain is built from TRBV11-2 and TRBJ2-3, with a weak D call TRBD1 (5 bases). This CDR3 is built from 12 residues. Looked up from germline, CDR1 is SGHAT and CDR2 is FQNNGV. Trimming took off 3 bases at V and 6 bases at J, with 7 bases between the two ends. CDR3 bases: TGTGCCAGCAGCTTCCGACAGGATACGCAGTATTTT. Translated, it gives CASSFRQDTQYF.

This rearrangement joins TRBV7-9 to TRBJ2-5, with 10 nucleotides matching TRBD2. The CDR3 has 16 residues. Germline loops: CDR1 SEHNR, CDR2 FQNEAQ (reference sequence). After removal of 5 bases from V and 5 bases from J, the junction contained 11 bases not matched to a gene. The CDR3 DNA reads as TGTGCCAGCAGCAGGCGGGGGACTAGCGATTCGGAGACCCAGTACTTC. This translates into CASSRRGTSDSETQYF. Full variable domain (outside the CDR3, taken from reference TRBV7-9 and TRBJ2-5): DTGVSQNPRHKITKRGQNVTFRCDPISEHNRLYWYRQTLGQGPEFLTYFQNEAQLEKSRLLSDRFSAERPKGSFSTLEIQRTEQGDSAMYLCASSRRGTSDSETQYFGPGTRLLVL.

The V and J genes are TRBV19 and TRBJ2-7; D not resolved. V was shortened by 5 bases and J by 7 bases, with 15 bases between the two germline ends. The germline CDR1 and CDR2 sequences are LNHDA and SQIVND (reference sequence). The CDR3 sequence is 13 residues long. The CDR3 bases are TGTGCCAGTAGTCCTACCCCATCAACGGAGCAGTACTTC. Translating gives CASSPTPSTEQYF.

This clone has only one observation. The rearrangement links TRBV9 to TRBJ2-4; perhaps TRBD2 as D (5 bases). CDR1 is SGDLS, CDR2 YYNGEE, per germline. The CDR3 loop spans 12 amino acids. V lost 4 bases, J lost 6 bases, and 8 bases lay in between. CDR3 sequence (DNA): TGTGCCAGCAGCCCCCGGGGAAACATTCAGTACTTC. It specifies CASSPRGNIQYF.

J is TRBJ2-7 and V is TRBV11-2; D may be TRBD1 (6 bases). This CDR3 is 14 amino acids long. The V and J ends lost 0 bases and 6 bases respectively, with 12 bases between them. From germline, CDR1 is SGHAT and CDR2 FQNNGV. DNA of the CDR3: TGTGCCAGCAGCTTAGAAGTCGCAGGGGCCGAGCAGTACTTC. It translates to CASSLEVAGAEQYF.

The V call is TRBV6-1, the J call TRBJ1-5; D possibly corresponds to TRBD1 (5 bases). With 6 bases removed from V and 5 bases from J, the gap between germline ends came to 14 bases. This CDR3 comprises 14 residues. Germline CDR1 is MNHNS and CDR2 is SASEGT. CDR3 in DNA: TGTGCCAGCAGCACAGACCGGGGGGATCAGCCCCAGCATTTT. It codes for CASSTDRGDQPQHF.

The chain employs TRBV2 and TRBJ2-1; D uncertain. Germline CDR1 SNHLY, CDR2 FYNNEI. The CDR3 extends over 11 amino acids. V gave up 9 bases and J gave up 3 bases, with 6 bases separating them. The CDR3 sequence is CASLNYNEQFF. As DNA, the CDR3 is TGTGCCAGTCTAAACTACAATGAGCAGTTCTTC.

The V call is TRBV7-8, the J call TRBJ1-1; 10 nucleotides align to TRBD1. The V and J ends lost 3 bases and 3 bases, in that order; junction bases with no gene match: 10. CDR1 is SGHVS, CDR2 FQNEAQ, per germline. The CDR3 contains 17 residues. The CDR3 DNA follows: TGTGCCAGCAGCTTTGGGACAGGGGTGTTTCGGGACACTGAAGCTTTCTTT. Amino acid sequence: CASSFGTGVFRDTEAFF.

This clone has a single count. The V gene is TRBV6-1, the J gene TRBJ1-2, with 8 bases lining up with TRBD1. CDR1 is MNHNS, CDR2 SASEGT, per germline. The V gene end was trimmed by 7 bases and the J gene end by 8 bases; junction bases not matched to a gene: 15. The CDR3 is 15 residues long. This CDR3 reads CASNPGQANLWGYTF. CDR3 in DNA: TGTGCCAGCAATCCGGGACAGGCGAACCTTTGGGGCTACACCTTC.

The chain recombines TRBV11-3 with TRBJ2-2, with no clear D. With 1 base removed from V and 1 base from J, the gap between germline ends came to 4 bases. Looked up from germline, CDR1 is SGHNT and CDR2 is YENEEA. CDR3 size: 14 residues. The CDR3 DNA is TGTGCCAGCAGCTTAGGTCGGAACACCGGGGAGCTGTTTTTT. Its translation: CASSLGRNTGELFF.

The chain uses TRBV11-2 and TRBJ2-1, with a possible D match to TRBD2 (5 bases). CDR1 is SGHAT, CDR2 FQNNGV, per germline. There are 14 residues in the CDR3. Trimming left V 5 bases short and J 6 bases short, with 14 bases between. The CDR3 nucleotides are TGTGCCAGCAGCCCAGTCAGAGGGCCCAATGAGCAGTTCTTC. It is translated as CASSPVRGPNEQFF.